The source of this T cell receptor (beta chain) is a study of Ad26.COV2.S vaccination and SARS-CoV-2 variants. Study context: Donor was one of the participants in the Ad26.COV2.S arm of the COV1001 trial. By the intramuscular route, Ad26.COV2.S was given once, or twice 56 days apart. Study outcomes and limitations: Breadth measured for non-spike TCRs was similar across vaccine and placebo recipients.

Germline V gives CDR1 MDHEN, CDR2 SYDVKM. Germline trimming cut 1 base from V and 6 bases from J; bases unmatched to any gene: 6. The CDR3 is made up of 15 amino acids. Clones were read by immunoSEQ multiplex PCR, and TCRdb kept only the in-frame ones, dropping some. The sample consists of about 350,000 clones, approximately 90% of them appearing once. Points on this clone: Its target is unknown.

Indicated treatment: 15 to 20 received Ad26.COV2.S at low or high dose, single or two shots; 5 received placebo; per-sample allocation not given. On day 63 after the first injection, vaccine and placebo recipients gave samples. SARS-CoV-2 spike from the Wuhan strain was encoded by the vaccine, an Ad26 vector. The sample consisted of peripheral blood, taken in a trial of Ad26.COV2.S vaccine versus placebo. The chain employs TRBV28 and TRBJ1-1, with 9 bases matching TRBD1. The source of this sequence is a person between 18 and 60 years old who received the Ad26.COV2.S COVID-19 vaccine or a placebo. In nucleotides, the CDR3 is TGTGCCAGCAGTTTATCCTCGGGACAGGGTCCTGAAGCTTTCTTT. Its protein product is CASSLSSGQGPEAFF. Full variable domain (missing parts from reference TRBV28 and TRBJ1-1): DVKVTQSSRYLVKRTGEKVFLECVQDMDHENMFWYRQDPGLGLRLIYFSYDVKMKEKGDIPEGYSVSREKKERFSLILESASTNQTSMYLCASSLSSGQGPEAFFGQGTRLTVV.